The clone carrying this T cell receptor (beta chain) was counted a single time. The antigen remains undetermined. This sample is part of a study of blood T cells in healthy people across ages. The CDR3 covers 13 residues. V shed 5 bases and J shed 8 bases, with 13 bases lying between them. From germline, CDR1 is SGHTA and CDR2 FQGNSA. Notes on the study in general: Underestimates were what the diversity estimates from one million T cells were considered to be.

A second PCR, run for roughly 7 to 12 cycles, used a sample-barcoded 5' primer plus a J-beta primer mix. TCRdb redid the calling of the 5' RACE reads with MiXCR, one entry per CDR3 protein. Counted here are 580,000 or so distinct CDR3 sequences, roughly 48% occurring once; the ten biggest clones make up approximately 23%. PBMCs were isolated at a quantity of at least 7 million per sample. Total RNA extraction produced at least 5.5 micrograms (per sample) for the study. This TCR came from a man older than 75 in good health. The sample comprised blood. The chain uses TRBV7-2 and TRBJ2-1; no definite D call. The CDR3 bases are TGTGCCAGCAGCCCCGTCTTTGGCGATGAGCAGTTCTTC. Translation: CASSPVFGDEQFF.